This TCR beta chain was identified during a study of cytomegalovirus exposure and HLA in healthy donors. Study-wide points: TCR beta chain V- and J-gene trimming was linked, in a later analysis, to a missense variant in DCLRE1C. Presence/absence analysis assumed near-uniform sequencing depth across donors.

This PCR relied on a set of 60 Vbeta primers and 13 Jbeta primers. The protocol was immunoSEQ multiplex PCR, while the TCRdb copy is restricted to in-frame clones and leaves out a portion. Found here are 200,000 to 300,000 clones, approximately 85% of them singletons; the top ten hold 1.5% to 2.5%. This CDR3 contains 13 residues. Germline values: CDR1 MNHEY, CDR2 SMNVEV (reference sequence). Trimming removed 4 bases from V and 9 bases from J; junction bases left unmatched: 8. As for this clone: Its antigen remains unidentified.

Sequenced: PBMCs. The origin of this receptor is a middle-aged woman in good health and CMV-seropositive. The gene calls are TRBV27 and TRBJ2-7; 8 bases map to TRBD1. The DNA of the CDR3 is TGTGCCAGCAGTTCCAAGGACAGGGTCGCGCAGTACTTC. This codes for CASSSKDRVAQYF.